These 21 T cell receptor beta chains originate from one sample sequenced in a study of blood T cell repertoires in COVID-19. Only in-frame clones appear in the TCRdb table, and some are missing; sequencing was by immunoSEQ multiplex PCR. The sample lists roughly 290,000 clones, around 87% occurring once. The sequencing sample was made of peripheral blood. Receptor source: a woman aged 50 to 60 who had recovered from COVID-19.

The chain joins TRBV2 to TRBJ2-5; tentatively, D is TRBD1 (7 bases). The V gene lost 3 bases and the J gene lost 5 bases, with 16 bases spanning the gap. Germline V lookup: CDR1 SNHLY, CDR2 FYNNEI. The CDR3 spans 15 residues. This chain's CDR3 is CASSDLGGGEETQYF. Written as DNA, the CDR3 is TGTGCCAGCAGTGATTTAGGAGGGGGCGAGGAGACCCAGTACTTC.

J is TRBJ1-2 and V is TRBV28; D is possibly TRBD1 (5 bases). The CDR3 totals 15 residues. CDR1 is MDHEN, CDR2 SYDVKM, per germline. Trimming shortened V by 4 bases and J by 3 bases, and 15 bases separated the two germline ends. CDR3 in amino acids: CASSSPGLGHYGYTF. Written as DNA, the CDR3 is TGTGCCAGCAGTTCTCCGGGACTAGGTCACTATGGCTACACCTTC.

This clone was seen once. This chain links TRBV29-1 with TRBJ1-4; 9 bases agree with TRBD1. The ends lost 5 bases at V and 8 bases at J; junction bases unmatched: 6. The germline V gene encodes CDR1 SQVTM and CDR2 ANQGSEA. The CDR3 runs 13 residues. The CDR3 DNA reads TGCAGCGTTTGGGACAGGGTAGAGGAAAAACTGTTTTTT. Its translation is CSVWDRVEEKLFF.

The V and J genes are TRBV7-2 and TRBJ2-2, with 7 bases lining up with TRBD2. In germline, CDR1 is SGHTA, CDR2 FQGNSA. The CDR3 is 16 amino acids. Trimming at V came to 5 bases and at J to 0 bases, leaving 6 bases not matched to a gene. The DNA of the CDR3 is TGTGCCAGCAGCGTTGTAGCGGGCGCGAACACCGGGGAGCTGTTTTTT. Translating gives CASSVVAGANTGELFF.

The sample holds one count of this clone. This sequence joins TRBV5-1 and TRBJ2-3, with TRBD2 matching over 13 bases. J was trimmed by 3 bases and V by 0 bases; bases with no gene match: 4. Germline CDR1 reads SGHRS; CDR2 reads YFSETQ. This CDR3 is built from 17 residues. The CDR3 region has the DNA TGCGCCAGCAGCTTGGGACTAGCGGGAGGTGGGACAGATACGCAGTATTTT. Its translation: CASSLGLAGGGTDTQYF.

The rearrangement joins TRBV12-5 to TRBJ2-2; 8 bases are a match to TRBD1. The germline gives CDR1 LGHNT, CDR2 FRNRAP. Losses at the gene ends were 3 bases for V and 5 bases for J; bases not matched to a gene: 8. The CDR3 runs to 16 residues. This chain's CDR3 is CASGFIDRGLTGELFF. The CDR3 coding sequence is TGTGCTAGTGGTTTTATAGACAGGGGTTTGACCGGGGAGCTGTTTTTT.

This CDR3 is CASKWGRSQPQHF. CDR3 DNA sequence: TGTGCCAGCAAGTGGGGGCGAAGTCAGCCCCAGCATTTT. The chain has TRBV28 and TRBJ1-5, with a weak D call TRBD1 (6 bases). CDR1 and CDR2 from the germline V gene are MDHEN and SYDVKM. The V gene lost 7 bases and the J gene lost 6 bases, with 13 bases spanning the gap. There are 13 residues in the CDR3.

The gene calls are TRBV27 and TRBJ2-2; a possible D gene is TRBD2 (5 bases). Germline V gives CDR1 MNHEY, CDR2 SMNVEV (reference sequence). Deletions cut 1 base from V and 13 bases from J, with 10 bases between. The CDR3 extends over 12 amino acids. The CDR3 DNA is TGTGCCAGCAGTTTATTGGGAGATAGGCTGTTTTTT. Its translation is CASSLLGDRLFF.

The V gene is TRBV19, the J gene TRBJ1-1, with TRBD1 matching 8 bases. From germline, CDR1 is LNHDA and CDR2 SQIVND (reference sequence). The V segment lost 6 bases and the J segment 2 bases; nucleotides outside the gene matches: 5. This CDR3 is 14 amino acids long. The chain's CDR3 is CASRITGGNTEAFF. As DNA, the CDR3 is TGTGCCAGTAGGATAACAGGGGGTAACACTGAAGCTTTCTTT.

The chain has TRBV4-2 and TRBJ1-2, with 7 bases that match TRBD1. The V gene end was trimmed by 1 base and the J gene end by 4 bases; junction bases not matched to a gene: 6. Germline CDR1 LGHNA, CDR2 YNFKEQ. The CDR3 loop spans 15 amino acids. CDR3 loop: CASSQGNQGGYGYTF. CDR3 sequence (DNA): TGTGCCAGCAGCCAAGGGAATCAGGGGGGCTATGGCTACACCTTC.

This clone was seen only a few times. Other DNA sequences from this sample encode an identical CDR3 as well. The V and J genes are TRBV7-2 and TRBJ1-1; D gene uncertain. Germline loops: CDR1 SGHTA, CDR2 FQGNSA. The CDR3 contains 13 residues. V lost 3 bases, J lost 1 base, and 6 bases lay in between. CDR3 sequence reads: CASSFSENTEAFF. CDR3 DNA: TGTGCCAGCAGCTTTTCAGAGAACACTGAAGCTTTCTTT.

This rearrangement joins TRBV5-8 to TRBJ2-1; no clear D gene. The CDR3 is made up of 16 amino acids. Germline CDR1 reads SGHTS; CDR2 reads YDEGEE. The V end lost 6 bases, the J end lost 0 bases, and 16 bases lay between the germline ends. This CDR3 reads CASIRSMVSSYNEQFF. CDR3 sequence (DNA): TGTGCCAGCATCCGCTCGATGGTTAGCTCCTACAATGAGCAGTTCTTC.

CDR3: CASSSQGEKLFF. DNA of the CDR3: TGTGCCAGCAGTTCACAGGGGGAAAAACTGTTTTTT. This chain joins TRBV6-5 and TRBJ1-4; 7 positions match TRBD1. The V gene end was trimmed by 4 bases and the J gene end by 8 bases; junction bases not matched to a gene: 1. This CDR3 contains 12 residues. Germline CDR1 reads MNHEY; CDR2 reads SVGAGI.

The V gene is TRBV6-4, the J gene TRBJ2-2, with TRBD1 as a possible D gene (6 bases). Trimming stripped 11 bases from V and 2 bases from J, with 18 bases between. CDR3 length equals 15 residues. Germline V CDR1 and CDR2: MRHNA, SNTAGT. Here the CDR3 DNA reads TGTGCCGGCTATTACAGGGTTGTAAACACCGGGGAGCTGTTTTTT. It encodes CAGYYRVVNTGELFF.

The chain combines TRBV7-3 with TRBJ2-7, with unresolved D. V was trimmed by 1 base and J by 7 bases, leaving 14 bases between them. CDR1 and CDR2 from the germline V gene are SGHTA and FQGTGA. This CDR3 spans 14 amino acids. CDR3 sequence (DNA): TGTGCCAGCAGCTTAAATCCGTCCTCAGGAGAGCAGTACTTC. Its translation: CASSLNPSSGEQYF.

V is TRBV5-1 and J is TRBJ2-7, with 9 nucleotides matching TRBD2. Germline CDR1 SGHRS, CDR2 YFSETQ. The CDR3 has 15 residues. Trimming took 1 base from V and 7 from J; bases not matched to a gene: 9. This CDR3 is CASSLSGGGAREQYF. As DNA, the CDR3 is TGCGCCAGCAGCTTGTCCGGCGGGGGGGCCCGAGAGCAGTACTTC.

This chain links TRBV9 with TRBJ1-1, with D perhaps TRBD1 (6 bases). The CDR3 has 15 residues. The V gene lost 0 bases and the J gene lost 3 bases, with 12 bases spanning the gap. Germline CDR1 SGDLS, CDR2 YYNGEE. CDR3 loop: CASSVVTGPDTEAFF. CDR3 coding DNA: TGTGCCAGCAGCGTAGTTACAGGGCCAGACACTGAAGCTTTCTTT. The full variable domain, in which reference TRBV9 and TRBJ1-1 provide the parts outside the CDR3, is DSGVTQTPKHLITATGQRVTLRCSPRSGDLSVYWYQQSLDQGLQFLIQYYNGEERAKGNILERFSAQQFPDLHSELNLSSLELGDSALYFCASSVVTGPDTEAFFGQGTRLTVV.

This clone was recorded a few times. The chain links TRBV28 to TRBJ1-2, with 8 bases matching TRBD1. This CDR3 region has 14 residues. Trimming took 6 bases from V and 2 from J; bases not matched to a gene: 5. Germline CDR1 reads MDHEN; CDR2 reads SYDVKM. The CDR3 nucleotides read TGTGCCAGCAGCCGGGACAGGCCCAACTATGGCTACACCTTC. Encoded protein: CASSRDRPNYGYTF.

This chain's CDR3 is CASSYNDPGTNTGELFF. The CDR3 DNA sequence: TGTGCCAGCAGTTACAACGATCCCGGGACGAACACCGGGGAGCTGTTTTTT. This chain links TRBV6-2 or TRBV6-3 with TRBJ2-2; tentative D call: TRBD2 (5 bases). Trimming stripped 2 bases from V and 0 bases from J, with 13 bases between. The CDR3 spans 17 residues. The germline V gene encodes CDR1 MNHEY and CDR2 SVGEGT.

The gene calls are TRBV18 and TRBJ1-2; D uncertain. This CDR3 has 15 amino acids. V dropped 3 bases and J dropped 0 bases, with 11 bases sitting between them. The germline CDR1 and CDR2 sequences are KGHSH and LQKENI. CDR3 in amino acids: CASSPFDKTNYGYTF. In DNA form, the CDR3 reads TGTGCCAGCTCACCCTTTGACAAGACTAACTATGGCTACACCTTC.

The genes are TRBV6-2 or TRBV6-3 and TRBJ1-5; tentatively, D is TRBD1 (6 bases). This CDR3 is built from 16 residues. Trimming removed 0 bases from V and 3 bases from J, with 12 bases in between. Germline CDR1 MNHEY, CDR2 SVGEGT. The CDR3 coding sequence is TGTGCCAGCAGTTACTCGAAACAGGGCTTCAATCAGCCCCAGCATTTT. This encodes CASSYSKQGFNQPQHF.